The present TCR beta chain was sequenced within a study of blood T cell repertoires in COVID-19. Study-level background: COVID-19 samples, acute and convalescent, were from the United States, Italy and Spain. The cDNA or gDNA used as material had been derived from T cells, B-cell-depleted T cells, or PBMCs.

Participant ages covered about 18 to 90 years across 20 to 25 US areas. In Cohort 3, a recovered donor had either two negative PCRs, clearance, or symptom resolution. This CDR3 is built from 17 residues. Deletions cut 4 bases from V and 3 bases from J, with 17 bases between. CDR1 is SGDLS and CDR2 is YYNGEE in the germline V gene. Assay used: immunoSEQ multiplex PCR; TCRdb lists only in-frame clones, some missing. The sample yields 250,000 to 300,000 clones, around 92% seen once. V and J are TRBV9 and TRBJ1-6; tentative D call: TRBD1 (6 bases). The specimen sequenced was PBMCs or T cells enriched from blood (not recorded which). The origin of this receptor is a woman aged 55-70 years who had recovered from COVID-19. The CDR3 loop reads CASSSPQGQGYNSPLHF. CDR3 in DNA: TGTGCCAGCAGCTCTCCACAGGGTCAGGGCTATAATTCACCCCTCCACTTT.